The 25 T cell receptor beta chains below were found in one sample sequenced in a study of OX40 agonist ivuxolimab in advanced cancers. Clones were read by immunoSEQ multiplex PCR, and TCRdb kept only the in-frame ones, dropping some. Of more than 75,000 clones in the sample, approximately 90% are singletons; the top ten hold over 0.75%. Material: CD4+ or CD8+ T cells sorted from blood, obtained in a trial of the OX40 agonist ivuxolimab. These receptors came from an adult with an advanced solid tumor such as melanoma, head and neck, liver or kidney cancer.

V is TRBV7-8 and J is TRBJ1-5, with TRBD1 matching 9 bases. From germline, CDR1 is SGHVS and CDR2 FQNEAQ. The CDR3 has 15 amino acids. The V segment lost 7 bases and the J segment 2 bases; nucleotides outside the gene matches: 6. CDR3 in DNA: TGTGCCAGCACCCAGACAGGGGGTGGCAATCAGCCCCAGCATTTT. It yields the protein CASTQTGGGNQPQHF.

CDR3 sequence reads: CASSESGQGGYTF. In DNA form, the CDR3 reads TGTGCCAGCAGTGAATCGGGCCAAGGCGGCTACACCTTC. The V gene is TRBV2, the J gene TRBJ1-2; D remains unclear. The germline CDR1 and CDR2 sequences are SNHLY and FYNNEI. The CDR3 is made up of 13 amino acids. Trimming pared 2 bases from V and 8 bases from J, leaving 12 bases between.

The rearrangement links TRBV9 to TRBJ2-1; tentatively, D is TRBD1 (5 bases). The CDR3 spans 16 residues. The germline V gene encodes CDR1 SGDLS and CDR2 YYNGEE. V was pared by 0 bases and J by 4 bases, with 14 bases between. DNA of the CDR3: TGTGCCAGCAGCGTAGATCAGGGTGAGCTTTACAATGAGCAGTTCTTC. Translation: CASSVDQGELYNEQFF.

This sequence joins TRBV5-6 and TRBJ1-2; a possible D gene is TRBD1 (6 bases). V shed 3 bases and J shed 8 bases, with 20 bases lying between them. Germline values: CDR1 SGHDT, CDR2 YYEEEE. This CDR3 contains 15 residues. DNA of the CDR3: TGTGCCAGCAGCTGGGACGCCCCAGGGGCGTCGGGCTACACCTTC. Protein product: CASSWDAPGASGYTF. The whole variable domain, filled in from reference TRBV5-6 and TRBJ1-2, reads DAGVTQSPTHLIKTRGQQVTLRCSPKSGHDTVSWYQQALGQGPQFIFQYYEEEERQRGNFPDRFSGHQFPNYSSELNVNALLLGDSALYLCASSWDAPGASGYTFGSGTRLTVV.

The gene calls are TRBV5-1 and TRBJ1-4, with D tentatively TRBD1 (5 bases). Looked up from germline, CDR1 is SGHRS and CDR2 is YFSETQ. V was clipped by 8 bases and J by 4 bases, with 15 bases between them. The CDR3 has 14 amino acids. This CDR3 is CASGGDGINEKLFF. In DNA, the CDR3 is TGCGCCAGTGGAGGGGACGGTATTAATGAAAAACTGTTTTTT.

The chain employs TRBV21-1 and TRBJ2-4; TRBD1 is the table's D call and was not checked against the DNA. TRBV21-1 is flagged as a pseudogene. CDR3 length: 20 residues. CDR3 in amino acids: CASSKDDRGPPELAKNIQYF. The DNA of the CDR3 is TGTGCCAGCAGCAAAGACGACAGGGGTCCCCCCGAACTAGCCAAAAACATTCAGTACTTC.

This clone was found once. The chain links TRBV12-5 to TRBJ1-1, with a tentative D call TRBD1 (6 bases). Germline CDR1 LGHNT, CDR2 FRNRAP. The germline V and J ends were trimmed by 7 bases and 11 bases, with 20 bases remaining between them. The CDR3 is 13 amino acids. The DNA of the CDR3 is TGTGCTAGTGCCGCTAGTTGGGGGCTAGATGCTTTCTTT. Translated, it gives CASAASWGLDAFF.

The V and J genes are TRBV18 and TRBJ2-3, with 8 bases lining up with TRBD2. The J segment lost 2 bases and the V segment lost 0 bases, leaving 4 bases of the junction unmatched. The germline V gene has CDR1 KGHSH and CDR2 LQKENI. The CDR3 is made up of 16 amino acids. The DNA of the CDR3 is TGTGCCAGCTCACCACCGAACGGGAGGGCCACAGATACGCAGTATTTT. Translation gives CASSPPNGRATDTQYF.

The chain recombines TRBV19 with TRBJ2-7, with a possible D match to TRBD2 (5 bases). The CDR3 has 15 amino acids. V was trimmed by 4 bases and J by 2 bases, leaving 15 bases between them. Germline CDR1 reads LNHDA; CDR2 reads SQIVND (reference sequence). This CDR3 reads CASSTEDPGAYEQYF. CDR3 DNA: TGTGCCAGTAGTACCGAGGACCCCGGGGCCTACGAGCAGTACTTC.

The chain joins TRBV7-9 to TRBJ1-1; tentative D call: TRBD1 (5 bases). Trimming took 7 bases from V and 6 from J, leaving 18 bases between them. The CDR3 extends over 14 amino acids. Per germline, CDR1 SEHNR and CDR2 FQNEAQ (reference sequence). The chain's CDR3 is CASMFWGERAEAFF. CDR3 nucleotide sequence: TGTGCCAGCATGTTTTGGGGGGAAAGGGCTGAAGCTTTCTTT. Full variable domain (rest looked up from reference TRBV7-9 and TRBJ1-1): DTGVSQNPRHKITKRGQNVTFRCDPISEHNRLYWYRQTLGQGPEFLTYFQNEAQLEKSRLLSDRFSAERPKGSFSTLEIQRTEQGDSAMYLCASMFWGERAEAFFGQGTRLTVV.

The chain employs TRBV27 and TRBJ1-6, with D unresolved. CDR3 length equals 19 residues. Germline V CDR1 and CDR2: MNHEY, SMNVEV (reference sequence). V was clipped by 1 base and J by 0 bases, with 16 bases between them. The chain's CDR3 is CASSLFGFERSSYNSPLHF. Here the CDR3 DNA reads TGTGCCAGCAGTTTATTCGGGTTTGAGCGGAGCTCCTATAATTCACCCCTCCACTTT.

CDR3 amino acids: CAISESDGIYEQYF. The CDR3 region has the DNA TGTGCCATCAGTGAGTCAGACGGTATATACGAGCAGTACTTC. The chain carries TRBV10-3 and TRBJ2-7; D is uncertain. CDR3 size: 14 residues. CDR1 is ENHRY and CDR2 is SYGVKD in the germline V gene. The V and J ends lost 0 bases and 4 bases respectively, with 10 bases between them.

The V and J genes are TRBV27 and TRBJ1-1; D call uncertain. Between the trimmed V and J ends, which lost 1 base and 0 bases, there was a span of 9 bases. This CDR3 is built from 15 residues. The germline gives CDR1 MNHEY, CDR2 SMNVEV (reference sequence). The CDR3 here is CASSLLGTMNTEAFF. CDR3 coding DNA: TGTGCCAGCAGTTTATTAGGCACCATGAACACTGAAGCTTTCTTT.

This chain joins TRBV29-1 and TRBJ1-3; weak D call: TRBD1 (6 bases). The V end was cut by 5 bases, the J end by 3 bases, with 14 bases between. Per germline, CDR1 SQVTM and CDR2 ANQGSEA. This CDR3 comprises 14 residues. The chain's CDR3 is CSVHGGAVGNTIYF. CDR3 sequence (DNA): TGCAGCGTTCATGGGGGGGCCGTTGGAAACACCATATATTTT.

V and J are TRBV6-5 and TRBJ1-2; 7 bases are a match to TRBD1. J was trimmed by 8 bases and V by 2 bases; bases with no gene match: 5. This CDR3 comprises 13 residues. The germline V gene encodes CDR1 MNHEY and CDR2 SVGAGI. The CDR3 coding sequence is TGTGCCAGCAGTTACGGACAGGTGAAGGGCTACACCTTC. Translation: CASSYGQVKGYTF.

This clone showed up just once. The chain couples TRBV30 to TRBJ2-4, with TRBD2 matching 8 bases. The V gene end was trimmed by 3 bases and the J gene end by 3 bases; junction bases not matched to a gene: 1. The germline V gene encodes CDR1 GTSNPN and CDR2 SVGIG (reference sequence). This CDR3 contains 13 residues. The DNA for the CDR3 is TGTGCCTGGAGCCGGGGGGGCAAAAACATTCAGTACTTC. Protein product: CAWSRGGKNIQYF.

The V call is TRBV14, the J call TRBJ1-2; no clear D gene. The germline V and J ends were trimmed by 1 base and 7 bases, with 16 bases remaining between them. This CDR3 has 15 residues. Germline CDR1 and CDR2: SGHDN and FVKESK. The CDR3 coding sequence is TGTGCCAGCAGCCAAGGAGGTCCAACTGGTAGTGGCTACACCTTC. Encoded protein: CASSQGGPTGSGYTF.

This sequence joins TRBV5-4 and TRBJ2-3; no clear D gene. Germline V gene sequence: CDR1 SGHNT, CDR2 YYREEE (reference sequence). Trimming left V 7 bases short and J 4 bases short, with 13 bases between. This CDR3 is 13 amino acids long. This CDR3 is CASLGPTADTQYF. CDR3 DNA: TGTGCCAGCTTGGGCCCTACGGCAGATACGCAGTATTTT.

This chain connects TRBV4-1 to TRBJ2-5; 7 positions agree with TRBD1. TRBJ2-7 explains the end of the DNA better; the J call may be wrong. CDR1 is MGHRA and CDR2 is YSYEKL in the germline V gene. The CDR3 runs 15 residues. This CDR3 reads CASTTGPGGSYEQYF. CDR3 DNA: TGCGCCAGCACCACCGGACCAGGGGGCTCCTACGAGCAGTACTTC.

The chain uses TRBV25-1 and TRBJ2-7; D is unresolved. Trimming took off 6 bases at V and 0 bases at J, with 12 bases between the two ends. This CDR3 spans 14 amino acids. Germline V gene data show CDR1 as MGHDK and CDR2 as SYGVNS. The CDR3 reads CASSVDLSSYEQYF. CDR3 coding DNA: TGTGCCAGCAGCGTCGACCTGAGCTCCTACGAGCAGTACTTC.

This rearrangement joins TRBV6-1 to TRBJ2-1, with D possibly being TRBD1 or TRBD2 (6 bases each). The germline gives CDR1 MNHNS, CDR2 SASEGT. Trimming left V 11 bases short and J 9 bases short, with 23 bases between. The CDR3 consists of 14 residues. Here the CDR3 reads CAGQGGTREPEQFF. CDR3 DNA: TGTGCCGGTCAAGGGGGGACCCGGGAGCCTGAGCAGTTCTTC.

The V and J genes are TRBV4-1 and TRBJ1-1, with D possibly being TRBD1 (5 bases). CDR1 is MGHRA and CDR2 is YSYEKL in the germline V gene. V lost 3 bases and J 0 bases, leaving 11 bases between the germline ends. The CDR3 runs 15 residues. For the CDR3, the DNA is TGCGCCAGCAGCCAGACCGGGACGCTGAACACTGAAGCTTTCTTT. This translates into CASSQTGTLNTEAFF.

The chain recombines TRBV21-1 with TRBJ2-7. TRBV21-1 is assigned pseudogene status. There are 16 residues in the CDR3. This chain's CDR3 is CASNNPQDRTSYEQYF. Written as DNA, the CDR3 is TGTGCCAGCAACAACCCCCAGGACCGGACCTCCTACGAGCAGTACTTC.

In regard to this clone: Mismatch with germline at one junction end may stem from a read error. The V gene is TRBV5-4, the J gene TRBJ1-1; 11 bases match TRBD1. Germline V gene data show CDR1 as SGHNT and CDR2 as YYREEE (reference sequence). This CDR3 has 15 residues. DNA for the CDR3: TGTGCCAGCAGTTTGGACAGGGGGCTGAACACTGAAGCTTTCTTT. Its translation: CASSLDRGLNTEAFF.

This clone was observed a handful of times. The chain combines TRBV7-7 with TRBJ2-7; 7 bases agree with TRBD1. With V trimmed by 5 bases and J by 5 bases, 6 bases remained unmatched. In germline, CDR1 is SSHAT, CDR2 FNYEAQ (reference sequence). CDR3 length: 13 residues. For the CDR3, the DNA is TGTGCCAGCAGCAGAGGGACAGACCACGAGCAGTACTTC. Its protein is CASSRGTDHEQYF. The full variable domain, in which reference TRBV7-7 and TRBJ2-7 provide the parts outside the CDR3, is GAGVSQSPRYKVTKRGQDVTLRCDPISSHATLYWYQQALGQGPEFLTYFNYEAQPDKSGLPSDRFSAERPEGSISTLTIQRTEQRDSAMYRCASSRGTDHEQYFGPGTRLTVT.